This is a list of T cell receptor beta chains from one sample in a study of OX40 agonist ivuxolimab in advanced cancers. Clones were sequenced by immunoSEQ multiplex PCR, and TCRdb holds only the in-frame ones, with some missing. The sample yields over 50,000 clones, about 86% seen once. This specimen was CD4+ or CD8+ T cells sorted from blood, taken in a trial of the OX40 agonist ivuxolimab. Receptors originate from an adult with an advanced solid tumor such as melanoma, head and neck, liver or kidney cancer. The CDR3 runs from the conserved cysteine through the conserved F or W. Fields, in order: clone size, V gene, D gene, J gene, CDR3 protein, CDR3 DNA. The D gene is left open where the match is weak. Only part of the rows carry a size: once, few, many, or a class if the clone is expanded.

-	TRBV11-2	-	TRBJ1-1	CASSRGVRAFF	TGTGCCAGCAGCCGGGGTGTTCGAGCTTTCTTT
-	TRBV13	-	TRBJ1-1	CASRTLNRAEAFF	TGTGCCAGCAGAACCCTAAACCGGGCTGAAGCTTTCTTT
-	TRBV18	TRBD2	TRBJ2-1	CASSPPGGGATYNEQFF	TGTGCCAGCTCACCACCGGGCGGGGGGGCCACCTACAATGAGCAGTTCTTC
-	TRBV21-1	-	TRBJ1-1	CASSVGLRDTEAFF	TGTGCCAGCAGCGTGGGGCTTAGGGACACTGAAGCTTTCTTT
-	TRBV29-1	TRBD2	TRBJ2-1	CSVVWTSGGHEQFF	TGCAGCGTTGTCTGGACTAGCGGGGGACATGAGCAGTTCTTC
-	TRBV11-2	-	TRBJ2-3	CASSLGGGGADTQYF	TGTGCCAGCAGCTTAGGCGGGGGCGGCGCAGATACGCAGTATTTT
once	TRBV13	-	TRBJ1-2	CASSPSRTGISGYGYTF	TGTGCCAGCAGCCCTTCTCGAACGGGGATCTCCGGCTATGGCTACACCTTC
-	TRBV5-5	-	TRBJ1-5	CASSLVGDQPQHF	TGTGCCAGCAGCTTGGTGGGGGATCAGCCCCAGCATTTT
-	TRBV5-6	-	TRBJ2-7	CASSGESYEQYF	TGTGCCAGCAGCGGGGAGAGCTACGAGCAGTACTTC
-	TRBV6-5	-	TRBJ2-7	CASTAGSYEQYF	TGTGCCAGCACGGCGGGTTCCTACGAGCAGTACTTC
-	TRBV4-1	-	TRBJ2-1	CASSQGFGGMNYNEQFF	TGCGCCAGCAGCCAAGGGTTCGGAGGGATGAACTACAATGAGCAGTTCTTC
-	TRBV2	-	TRBJ1-1	CASSEEGQRGRAFF	TGTGCCAGCAGTGAAGAGGGACAACGGGGTCGAGCTTTCTTT
-	TRBV19	-	TRBJ1-5	CASSTPGAGNQPQHF	TGTGCCAGTAGTACCCCAGGGGCGGGAAATCAGCCCCAGCATTTT
-	TRBV7-2	TRBD1	TRBJ1-6	CASSLEGAGGNSPLHF	TGTGCCAGCAGCTTAGAGGGGGCCGGTGGTAATTCACCCCTCCACTTT
-	TRBV7-8	TRBD1	TRBJ1-5	CASSIPAQGARGSNQPQHF	TGTGCCAGCAGCATCCCTGCCCAGGGGGCGCGAGGAAGCAATCAGCCCCAGCATTTT
once	TRBV5-4	-	TRBJ1-1	CASSGNTEAFF	TGTGCCAGCAGTGGGAACACTGAAGCTTTCTTT
-	TRBV28	TRBD1	TRBJ1-5	CASRTGTANNQPQHF	TGTGCCAGCAGAACCGGGACAGCGAACAATCAGCCCCAGCATTTT
-	TRBV18	TRBD1	TRBJ1-2	CASSPPERTGAGYGYTF	TGTGCCAGCTCACCTCCGGAGCGGACAGGGGCGGGCTATGGCTACACCTTC
-	TRBV27	TRBD1	TRBJ1-4	CASADRGQGNEKLFF	TGTGCCAGCGCGGACAGGGGGCAGGGTAATGAAAAACTGTTTTTT
-	TRBV28	-	TRBJ2-6	CASSLQPAGANVLTF	TGTGCCAGCAGTTTACAACCTGCTGGGGCCAACGTCCTGACTTTC
-	TRBV7-3	-	TRBJ1-4	CASSLIRTTNEKLFF	TGTGCCAGCAGCTTAATCAGAACAACTAATGAAAAACTGTTTTTT
-	TRBV4-1	-	TRBJ1-4	CASGGLAGATNEKLFF	TGCGCCAGCGGTGGCCTCGCGGGGGCAACTAATGAAAAACTGTTTTTT
-	TRBV27	TRBD1	TRBJ1-2	CASSLGRGRSWGYTF	TGTGCCAGCAGTTTAGGTAGGGGGCGAAGTTGGGGCTACACCTTC
once	TRBV29-1	-	TRBJ1-2	CSVEEPPPNLHNYGYTF	TGCAGCGTTGAAGAGCCCCCACCAAACCTACATAACTATGGCTACACCTTC
few	TRBV7-9	-	TRBJ1-4	CASSSGQRNEKLFF	TGTGCCAGCAGCTCAGGACAGAGGAATGAAAAACTGTTTTTT
-	TRBV4-1	-	TRBJ2-7	CASSQDWGYEQYF	TGCGCCAGCAGCCAAGATTGGGGCTACGAGCAGTACTTC
-	TRBV15	TRBD1	TRBJ1-1	CATTQGEIGNTEAFF	TGTGCCACCACCCAGGGGGAAATCGGGAACACTGAAGCTTTCTTT
once	TRBV6-1	-	TRBJ1-5	CASSDPGQGSNQPQHF	TGTGCCAGCAGTGATCCCGGGCAGGGTAGCAATCAGCCCCAGCATTTT
-	TRBV9	-	TRBJ2-2	CASSPPAGVSTDTGELFF	TGTGCCAGCAGCCCCCCGGCCGGCGTGAGCACGGACACCGGGGAGCTGTTTTTT
-	TRBV19	TRBD1	TRBJ1-5	CASSMDRGGNQPQHF	TGTGCCAGTAGTATGGACAGGGGAGGCAATCAGCCCCAGCATTTT
medium-sized	TRBV6-5	TRBD1	TRBJ2-7	CASGQAGYEQYF	TGTGCCAGCGGACAGGCTGGATACGAGCAGTACTTC
-	TRBV27	TRBD1	TRBJ2-7	CASSIGQGRTEQYF	TGTGCCAGCAGTATAGGACAGGGCAGGACCGAGCAGTACTTC
-	TRBV27	-	TRBJ2-3	CASSSGDTQYF	TGTGCCAGCAGTTCCGGGGATACGCAGTATTTT
once	TRBV5-4	TRBD2	TRBJ2-7	CASSLAGNNEQYF	TGTGCCAGCAGCTTAGCGGGGAACAACGAGCAGTACTTC
-	TRBV12-5	-	TRBJ1-5	CASGLGQPQHF	TGTGCTAGTGGTTTAGGACAGCCCCAGCATTTT
-	TRBV7-9	TRBD2	TRBJ2-5	CASSAPSGGVEETQYF	TGTGCCAGCAGCGCCCCCTCGGGGGGGGTCGAAGAGACCCAGTACTTC
once	TRBV6-4	TRBD2	TRBJ2-3	CASSELAGGVDTQYF	TGTGCCAGCAGCGAACTAGCGGGGGGGGTGGATACGCAGTATTTT
-	TRBV9	-	TRBJ1-3	CASSVSSSGNTIYF	TGTGCCAGCAGCGTATCCAGCTCTGGAAACACCATATATTTT
few	TRBV12-5	-	TRBJ1-1	CASGLAGQFVEAFF	TGTGCTAGTGGTTTGGCTGGACAGTTCGTTGAAGCTTTCTTT
-	TRBV15	TRBD2	TRBJ2-7	CATSREGLSSEQYF	TGTGCCACCAGCAGAGAGGGACTAAGCAGCGAGCAGTACTTC